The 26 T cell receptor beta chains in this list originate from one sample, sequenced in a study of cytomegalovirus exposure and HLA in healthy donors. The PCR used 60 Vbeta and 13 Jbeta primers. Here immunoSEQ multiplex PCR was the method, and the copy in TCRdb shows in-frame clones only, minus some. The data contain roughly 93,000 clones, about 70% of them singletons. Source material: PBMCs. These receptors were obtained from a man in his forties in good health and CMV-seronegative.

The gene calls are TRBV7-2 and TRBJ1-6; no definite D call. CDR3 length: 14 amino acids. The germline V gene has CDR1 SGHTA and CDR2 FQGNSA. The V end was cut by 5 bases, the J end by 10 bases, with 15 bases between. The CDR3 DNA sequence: TGTGCCAGCAGCCTTTACGGTGGTCACTCACCCCTCCACTTT. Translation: CASSLYGGHSPLHF.

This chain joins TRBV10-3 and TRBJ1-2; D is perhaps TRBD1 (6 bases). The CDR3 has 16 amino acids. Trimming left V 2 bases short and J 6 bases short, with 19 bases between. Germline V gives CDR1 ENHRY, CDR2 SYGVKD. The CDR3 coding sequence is TGTGCCATCAGTGAGCCGCTGAAGGGGGGGATCGATGGCTACACCTTC. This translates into CAISEPLKGGIDGYTF.

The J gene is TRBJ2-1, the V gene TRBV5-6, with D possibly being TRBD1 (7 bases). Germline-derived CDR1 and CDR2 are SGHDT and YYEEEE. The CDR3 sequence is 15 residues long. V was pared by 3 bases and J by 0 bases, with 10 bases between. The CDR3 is CASSSGGGSYNEQFF. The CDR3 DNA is TGTGCCAGCAGCTCAGGGGGAGGCTCCTACAATGAGCAGTTCTTC.

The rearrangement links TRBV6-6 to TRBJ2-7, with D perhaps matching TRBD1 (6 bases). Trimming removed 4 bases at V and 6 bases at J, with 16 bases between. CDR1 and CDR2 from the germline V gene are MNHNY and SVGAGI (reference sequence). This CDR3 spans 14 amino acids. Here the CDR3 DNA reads TGTGCCAGCAGTTCGGGACAAGGCCCCCTCGAGCAGTACTTC. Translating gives CASSSGQGPLEQYF.

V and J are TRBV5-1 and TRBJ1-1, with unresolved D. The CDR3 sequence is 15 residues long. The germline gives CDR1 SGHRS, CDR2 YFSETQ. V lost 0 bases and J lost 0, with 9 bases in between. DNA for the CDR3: TGCGCCAGCAGCTTGGGTGGGAGGGTGAACACTGAAGCTTTCTTT. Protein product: CASSLGGRVNTEAFF.

The CDR3 DNA is TGCGCCAGCAGCGCCGGGACAGGGCTTGGAGGAGGCTACACCTTC. It encodes CASSAGTGLGGGYTF. V and J are TRBV5-1 and TRBJ1-2; TRBD1 matches at 9 bases. The CDR3 spans 15 residues. Trimming at V came to 4 bases and at J to 8 bases, leaving 12 bases not matched to a gene. CDR1 is SGHRS and CDR2 is YFSETQ in the germline V gene.

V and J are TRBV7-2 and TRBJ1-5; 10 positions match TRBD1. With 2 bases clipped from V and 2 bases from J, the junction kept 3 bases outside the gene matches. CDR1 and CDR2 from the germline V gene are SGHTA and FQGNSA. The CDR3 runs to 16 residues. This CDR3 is CASSLWGTGGNQPQHF. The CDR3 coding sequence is TGTGCCAGCAGCTTATGGGGGACAGGGGGCAATCAGCCCCAGCATTTT.

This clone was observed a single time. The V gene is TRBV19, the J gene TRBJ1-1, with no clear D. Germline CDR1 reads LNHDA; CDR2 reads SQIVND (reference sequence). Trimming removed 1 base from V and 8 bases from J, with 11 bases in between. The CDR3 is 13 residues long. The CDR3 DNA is TGTGCCAGTAGTATAGCAGGCCTCCTAGAAGCTTTCTTT. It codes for CASSIAGLLEAFF.

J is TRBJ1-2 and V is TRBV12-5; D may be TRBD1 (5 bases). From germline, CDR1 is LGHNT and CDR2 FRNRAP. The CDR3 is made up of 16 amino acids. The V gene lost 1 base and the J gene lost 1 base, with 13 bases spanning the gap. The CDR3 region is CASGLATTAYNYGYTF. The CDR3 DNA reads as TGTGCTAGTGGTTTGGCCACGACAGCGTATAACTATGGCTACACCTTC.

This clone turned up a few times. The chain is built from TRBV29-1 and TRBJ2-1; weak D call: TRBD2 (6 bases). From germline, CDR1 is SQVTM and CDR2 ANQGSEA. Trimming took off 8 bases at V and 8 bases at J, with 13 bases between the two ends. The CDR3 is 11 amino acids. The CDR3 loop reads CSLSGEDEQFF. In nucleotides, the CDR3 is TGCAGCCTCTCGGGGGAGGATGAGCAGTTCTTC.

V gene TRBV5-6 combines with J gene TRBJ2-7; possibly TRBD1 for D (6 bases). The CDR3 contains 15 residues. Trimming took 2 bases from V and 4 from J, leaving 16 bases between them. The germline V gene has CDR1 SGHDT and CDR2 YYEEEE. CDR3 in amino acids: CASSFIYSRGYEQYF. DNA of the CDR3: TGTGCCAGCAGCTTTATCTACTCTAGGGGGTACGAGCAGTACTTC.

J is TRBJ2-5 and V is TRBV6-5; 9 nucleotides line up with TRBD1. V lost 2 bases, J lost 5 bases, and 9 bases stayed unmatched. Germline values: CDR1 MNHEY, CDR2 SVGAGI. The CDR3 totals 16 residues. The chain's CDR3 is CASSYPMGQGMETQYF. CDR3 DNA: TGTGCCAGCAGTTACCCGATGGGACAGGGCATGGAGACCCAGTACTTC.

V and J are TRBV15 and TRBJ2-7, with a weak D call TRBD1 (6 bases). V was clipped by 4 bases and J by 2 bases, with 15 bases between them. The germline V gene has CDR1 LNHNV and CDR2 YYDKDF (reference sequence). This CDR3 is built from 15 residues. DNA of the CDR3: TGTGCCACCAGCAAGAGGGGGACGGGGACCTACGAGCAGTACTTC. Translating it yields CATSKRGTGTYEQYF.

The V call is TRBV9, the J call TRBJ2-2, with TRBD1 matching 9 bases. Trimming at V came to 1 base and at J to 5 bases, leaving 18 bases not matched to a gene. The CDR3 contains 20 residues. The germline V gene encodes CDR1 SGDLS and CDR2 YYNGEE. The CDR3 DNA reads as TGTGCCAGCAGCGTACCTCAAATGGGGACAGGGAGTGGTGTTACCGGGGAGCTGTTTTTT. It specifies CASSVPQMGTGSGVTGELFF.

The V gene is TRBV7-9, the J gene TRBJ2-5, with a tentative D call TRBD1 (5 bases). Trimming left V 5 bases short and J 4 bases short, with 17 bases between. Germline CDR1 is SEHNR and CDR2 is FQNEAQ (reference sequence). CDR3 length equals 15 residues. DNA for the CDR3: TGTGCCAGCAGCCCCTATGTAGGGGCTACAGAGACCCAGTACTTC. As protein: CASSPYVGATETQYF.

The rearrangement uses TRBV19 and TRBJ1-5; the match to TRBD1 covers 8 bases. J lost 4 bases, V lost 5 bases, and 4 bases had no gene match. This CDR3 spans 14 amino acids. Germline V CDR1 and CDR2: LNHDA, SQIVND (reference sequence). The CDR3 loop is CASSVGQGNQPQHF. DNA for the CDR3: TGTGCCAGTAGTGTTGGACAGGGTAATCAGCCCCAGCATTTT.

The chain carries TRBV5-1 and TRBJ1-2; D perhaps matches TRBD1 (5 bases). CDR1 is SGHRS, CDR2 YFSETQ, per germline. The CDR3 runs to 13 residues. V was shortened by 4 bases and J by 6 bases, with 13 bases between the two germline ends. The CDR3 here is CASSLSGRNGYTF. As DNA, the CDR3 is TGCGCCAGCAGCCTATCAGGGAGGAATGGCTACACCTTC.

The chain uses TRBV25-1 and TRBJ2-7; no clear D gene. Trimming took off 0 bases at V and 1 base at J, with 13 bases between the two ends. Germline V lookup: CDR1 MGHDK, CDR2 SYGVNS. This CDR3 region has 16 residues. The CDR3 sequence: CASSEYSHNVSYEQYF. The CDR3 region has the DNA TGTGCCAGCAGTGAATATTCCCACAATGTATCCTACGAGCAGTACTTC.

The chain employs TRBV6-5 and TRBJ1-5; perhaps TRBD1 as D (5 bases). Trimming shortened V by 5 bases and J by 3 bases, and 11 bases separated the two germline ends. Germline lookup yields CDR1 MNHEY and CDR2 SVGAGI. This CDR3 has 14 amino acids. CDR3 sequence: CASSKGLYNQPQHF. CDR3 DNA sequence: TGTGCCAGCAGTAAGGGACTGTACAATCAGCCCCAGCATTTT.

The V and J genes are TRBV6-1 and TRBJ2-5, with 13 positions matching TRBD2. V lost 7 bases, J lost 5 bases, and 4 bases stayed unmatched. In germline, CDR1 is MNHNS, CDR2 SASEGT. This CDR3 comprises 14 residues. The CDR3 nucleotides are TGTGCCAGCATGACTAGCGGGGGGATTGAGACCCAGTACTTC. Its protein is CASMTSGGIETQYF.

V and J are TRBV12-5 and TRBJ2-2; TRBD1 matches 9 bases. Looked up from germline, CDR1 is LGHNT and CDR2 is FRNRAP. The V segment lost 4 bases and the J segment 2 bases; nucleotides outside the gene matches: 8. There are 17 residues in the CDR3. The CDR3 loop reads CASGWTGQGRNTGELFF. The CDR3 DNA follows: TGTGCTAGTGGTTGGACCGGACAGGGGCGAAACACCGGGGAGCTGTTTTTT.

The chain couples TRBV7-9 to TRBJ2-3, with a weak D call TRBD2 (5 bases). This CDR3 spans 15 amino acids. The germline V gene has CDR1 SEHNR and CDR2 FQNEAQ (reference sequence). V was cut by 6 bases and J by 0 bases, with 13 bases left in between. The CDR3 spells CASRSRAASTDTQYF. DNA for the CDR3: TGTGCCAGCAGGTCGCGGGCAGCTAGCACAGATACGCAGTATTTT.

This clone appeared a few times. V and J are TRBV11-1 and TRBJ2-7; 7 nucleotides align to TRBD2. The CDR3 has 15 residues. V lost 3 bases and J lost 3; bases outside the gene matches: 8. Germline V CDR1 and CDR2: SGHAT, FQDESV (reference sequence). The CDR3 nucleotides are TGTGCCAGCAGCTTCGGGACTATAATTTTCTACGAGCAGTACTTC. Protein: CASSFGTIIFYEQYF.

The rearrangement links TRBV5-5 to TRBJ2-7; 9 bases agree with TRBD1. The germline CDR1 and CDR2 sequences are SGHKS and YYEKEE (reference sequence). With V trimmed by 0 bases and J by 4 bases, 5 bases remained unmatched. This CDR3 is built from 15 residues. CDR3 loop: CASSLEGQGMYEQYF. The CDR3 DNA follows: TGTGCCAGCAGCTTGGAGGGACAGGGTATGTACGAGCAGTACTTC.

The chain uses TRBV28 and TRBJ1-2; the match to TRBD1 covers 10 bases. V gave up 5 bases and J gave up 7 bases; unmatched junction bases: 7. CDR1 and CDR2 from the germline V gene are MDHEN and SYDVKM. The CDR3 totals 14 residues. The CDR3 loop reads CASSPRDRGGGYTF. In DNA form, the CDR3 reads TGTGCCAGCAGTCCCCGGGACAGGGGTGGTGGCTACACCTTC.

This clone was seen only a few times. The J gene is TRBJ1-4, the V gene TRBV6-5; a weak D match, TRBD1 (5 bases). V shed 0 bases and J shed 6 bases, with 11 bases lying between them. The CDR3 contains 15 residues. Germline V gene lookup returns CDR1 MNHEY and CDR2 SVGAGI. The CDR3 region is CASSYSGAEHEKLFF. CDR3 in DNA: TGTGCCAGCAGTTACTCAGGGGCCGAGCATGAAAAACTGTTTTTT.